Reported below is one TCR beta chain. Its antigen is as yet unknown. This record comes from a study of T cell responses to AZD1222 COVID-19 vaccine. CDR3 length: 14 amino acids. Germline CDR1 and CDR2: MNHEY and SMNVEV (reference sequence). V lost 7 bases and J lost 2; bases outside the gene matches: 7. Study-wide points: Nearly half of the spike-specific TCRs reportedly recognize variant regions that carry no mutations. Donors skewed white British and female; clonal diversity was possibly underestimated. It was only a handful of AZD1222 recipients who were seropositive at baseline.

The assay was immunoSEQ multiplex PCR, and TCRdb's table has in-frame clones only and misses some. The top ten clones hold around 3.6% of a sample with roughly 190,000 clones, around 90% of them seen once. The rearrangement links TRBV27 to TRBJ1-2, with 7 bases lining up with TRBD1. The source of this sequence is an adult who received the MenACWY meningococcal vaccine as a control. Sequencing used peripheral blood, obtained 28 days after the second dose of the MenACWY control vaccine. The CDR3 nucleotides are TGTGCCAGCACTCGCGCGACAGGGAACTATGGCTACACCTTC. Encoded protein: CASTRATGNYGYTF.